The rows below give T cell receptor beta chains drawn from one sample of a study of glioma-infiltrating T cells. TCRdb analysed the multiplex PCR reads with MiXCR anew, one entry per CDR3 protein. The sample lists some 160,000 distinct CDR3 sequences; roughly 45% were seen once. The sample consisted of glioma tissue, nonneoplastic brain tissue, or PBMCs (not recorded which). These receptors all come from a human donor with low-grade glioma or glioblastoma, undergoing nonglioma brain surgery, or in good health (not recorded which). Both conserved end residues are part of each CDR3. D genes are given only for firm matches. The size of a clone is reported for some rows only, either as once, few or many, or as a class for expanded clones.

CDR3 protein	CDR3 DNA	CDR3 length	D gene	clone size	J gene	V gene
CASSLTAPSYNGQFF	TGTGCCAGCAGCTTAACAGCGCCCTCCTACAATGGGCAGTTCTTC	15	.	.	TRBJ2-1	TRBV7-2
CASTLVGADNYGYSF	TGTGCCAGCACCCTAGTGGGAGCGGATAACTATGGCTACAGCTTC	15	.	.	TRBJ1-2	TRBV7-9
CASSGRAQETQYF	TGTGCCAGTAGCGGGAGAGCACAAGAGACCCAGTACTTC	13	.	few	TRBJ2-5	TRBV19
CASRPRTGGYQISNQPQHF	TGTGCCAGCAGACCCAGGACAGGGGGCTATCAAATAAGCAATCAGCCCCAGCATTTT	19	TRBD1	many	TRBJ1-5	TRBV6-2/TRBV6-3
CASSSWLAGIYEQYF	TGTGCCAGCAGTTCTTGGCTAGCGGGAATCTACGAGCAGTACTTC	15	TRBD2	many	TRBJ2-7	TRBV6-1
CASSQGSGNTIYF	TGTGCCAGCAGCCAAGGGTCAGGAAACACCATATATTTT	13	.	many	TRBJ1-3	TRBV14
CARGVSMNTEAFF	TGTGCCAGAGGGGTCTCCATGAACACTGAAGCTTTCTTT	13	.	.	TRBJ1-1	TRBV5-4
CSASKLPNQPQHF	TGCAGTGCTAGTAAACTTCCCAATCAGCCCCAGCATTTT	13	.	many	TRBJ1-5	TRBV20-1
CASSLVVGQGYEQYF	TGTGCCAGCAGCTTAGTCGTGGGACAGGGATACGAGCAGTACTTC	15	TRBD1	.	TRBJ2-7	TRBV7-2
CASSLTGVNEAFF	TGTGCCAGCAGCCTCACAGGGGTTAATGAAGCTTTCTTT	13	TRBD1	many	TRBJ1-1	TRBV3-1
CASRKRGNTEAFF	TGTGCCAGCAGAAAGCGGGGGAACACTGAAGCTTTCTTT	13	.	.	TRBJ1-1	TRBV13
CASSQSEFHYEQYF	TGTGCCAGCAGTCAATCAGAGTTCCACTACGAGCAGTACTTC	14	.	many	TRBJ2-7	TRBV28
CASSYGGTNTEAFF	TGTGCCAGCAGTTACGGGGGCACCAACACTGAAGCTTTCTTT	14	.	many	TRBJ1-1	TRBV28
CASRRTGNYNEQFF	TGTGCCAGTAGAAGGACAGGAAATTACAATGAGCAGTTCTTC	14	TRBD1	.	TRBJ2-1	TRBV19
CASSQDENGNTIYF	TGCGCCAGCAGCCAAGATGAGAATGGAAACACCATATATTTT	14	.	.	TRBJ1-3	TRBV4-1
CASSWLAGYNEQFF	TGTGCCAGCAGCTGGCTAGCGGGTTACAATGAGCAGTTCTTC	14	TRBD2	.	TRBJ2-1	TRBV7-2
CASSFLDTGELFF	TGTGCCAGCAGTTTCCTTGACACCGGGGAGCTGTTTTTT	13	.	few	TRBJ2-2	TRBV12-3/TRBV12-4
CASSLDSSHGADTQYF	TGTGCCAGCAGCTTAGACAGCTCCCATGGCGCAGATACGCAGTATTTT	16	.	.	TRBJ2-3	TRBV7-8
CSATHYSNQPQHF	TGCAGTGCTACCCACTATAGCAATCAGCCCCAGCATTTT	13	.	many	TRBJ1-5	TRBV20-1
CASSRRTGGNEQFF	TGTGCCAGCAGCCGAAGGACAGGTGGGAATGAGCAGTTCTTC	14	TRBD1	.	TRBJ2-1	TRBV5-4
CASTQTGLGYGYTF	TGTGCCAGCACCCAAACAGGACTGGGCTATGGCTACACCTTC	14	.	many	TRBJ1-2	TRBV28
CASSLHLGEDTQYF	TGTGCCAGCAGCCTTCACCTCGGGGAGGATACGCAGTATTTT	14	.	many	TRBJ2-3	TRBV3-1
CASSWVTARKQYF	TGTGCCAGCAGTTGGGTGACAGCGCGAAAGCAGTACTTC	13	.	.	TRBJ2-7	TRBV6-9
CASSSRHGIQETQYF	TGTGCCAGCAGCTCTCGGCACGGGATTCAAGAGACCCAGTACTTC	15	.	many	TRBJ2-5	TRBV7-9
CSAPEMDPSYNEQFF	TGCAGTGCTCCCGAGATGGACCCATCCTACAATGAGCAGTTCTTC	15	.	many	TRBJ2-1	TRBV20-1
CASRAGTGGHHPQHF	TGTGCCAGCAGGGCAGGGACAGGGGGCCATCATCCCCAGCACTTT	15	TRBD1	.	TRBJ1-5	TRBV27
CASRKRTGGNGELFF	TGTGCCAGCAGGAAAAGGACAGGGGGCAACGGGGAGCTGTTTTTT	15	TRBD1	.	TRBJ2-2	TRBV2
CSARVGTGPDTGELFF	TGCAGTGCTAGAGTCGGGACAGGGCCGGACACCGGGGAGCTGTTTTTT	16	TRBD1	many	TRBJ2-2	TRBV20-1
CASFGVLSGPEAFF	TGTGCCAGTTTTGGGGTGCTTTCGGGCCCTGAAGCTTTCTTT	14	.	few	TRBJ1-1	TRBV19
CASSSNGTSADYEQYF	TGTGCCAGCAGTTCGAACGGGACTAGCGCAGACTACGAGCAGTACTTC	16	TRBD2	many	TRBJ2-7	TRBV27
CASSFDDRGAYEQYF	TGTGCCAGCAGCTTTGACGACAGGGGGGCCTACGAGCAGTACTTC	15	TRBD1	few	TRBJ2-7	TRBV7-6
CASSTKNAGQGASEYF	TGTGCCAGCAGTACTAAAAATGCAGGACAGGGAGCATCCGAGTACTTC	16	TRBD1	.	TRBJ2-5	TRBV28
CASERGGLPYVYTF	TGTGCCAGCGAACGAGGTGGCCTACCGTATGTCTACACCTTC	14	.	.	TRBJ1-2	TRBV28
CASSPNRWGDTQFF	TGTGCCAGCAGTCCGAATAGGTGGGGTGATACGCAGTTCTTC	14	.	.	TRBJ2-1	TRBV2
CASSILGQGDQTQYF	TGTGCCAGTAGTATTCTCGGACAGGGGGACCAGACCCAGTACTTC	15	TRBD1	.	TRBJ2-5	TRBV19
CASSVGARNEQFF	TGTGCCAGCAGCGTAGGGGCCCGGAATGAGCAGTTCTTC	13	.	many	TRBJ2-1	TRBV9
CATRDRGVNEQYF	TGTGCCACTAGGGACAGGGGGGTCAATGAGCAGTACTTC	13	TRBD1	.	TRBJ2-7	TRBV24-1
CSARVLEWANSPLHF	TGCAGTGCTAGAGTGTTAGAGTGGGCGAATTCACCCCTCCACTTT	15	.	.	TRBJ1-6	TRBV20-1